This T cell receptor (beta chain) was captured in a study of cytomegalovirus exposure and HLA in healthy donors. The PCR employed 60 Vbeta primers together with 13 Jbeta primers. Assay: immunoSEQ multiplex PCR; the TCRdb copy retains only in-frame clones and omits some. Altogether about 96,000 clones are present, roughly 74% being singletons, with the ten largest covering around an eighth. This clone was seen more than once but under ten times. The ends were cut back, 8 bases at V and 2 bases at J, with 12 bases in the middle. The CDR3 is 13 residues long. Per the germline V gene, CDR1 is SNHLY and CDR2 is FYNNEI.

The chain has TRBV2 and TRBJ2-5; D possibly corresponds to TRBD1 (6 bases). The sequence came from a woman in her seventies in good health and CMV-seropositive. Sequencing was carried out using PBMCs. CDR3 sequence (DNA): TGTGCCAGCGGGTACAGGGTGCAAGAGACCCAGTACTTC. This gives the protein CASGYRVQETQYF. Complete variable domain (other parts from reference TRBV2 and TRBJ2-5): EPEVTQTPSHQVTQMGQEVILRCVPISNHLYFYWYRQILGQKVEFLVSFYNNEISEKSEIFDDQFSVERPDGSNFTLKIRSTKLEDSAMYFCASGYRVQETQYFGPGTRLLVL.